Listed below are T cell receptor beta chains from one sample, sequenced in a study of a mutant IDH1 vaccine in newly diagnosed glioma. Libraries were prepared by immunoSEQ multiplex PCR; TCRdb keeps only in-frame clonotypes and omits some of them. The sample yields 82,000 or so clones, about 82% seen once. These receptors' targets are unknown. Sequencing was performed on PBMCs, taken from a glioma patient whose treatment included an IDH1 peptide vaccine. The receptors come from a man aged 25 to 40 with glioma. Some clones in this sample may be carry-over from other donors' samples. Each CDR3 is given with its conserved first and last residue. The D gene is left open where the match is weak. Expanded clones get a size class; other rows say once, few or many, or leave the size out.

v_call: TRBV10-3; d_call: -; j_call: TRBJ2-7; cdr3_length: 13; clone_size: -; cdr3_aa: CAISESKLSEQYF; cdr3_nt: TGTGCCATCAGTGAGTCGAAACTGTCCGAGCAGTACTTC
v_call: TRBV11-2; d_call: TRBD2; j_call: TRBJ2-3; cdr3_length: 18; clone_size: -; cdr3_aa: CASSSLRGGRAQTDTQYF; cdr3_nt: TGTGCCAGCAGCTCCCTCCGGGGGGGAAGGGCCCAGACAGATACGCAGTATTTT
v_call: TRBV6-5; d_call: TRBD2; j_call: TRBJ2-3; cdr3_length: 16; clone_size: -; cdr3_aa: CASSYSASGPSDTQYF; cdr3_nt: TGTGCCAGCAGTTACTCGGCTAGCGGACCGTCGGATACGCAGTATTTT
v_call: TRBV2; d_call: -; j_call: TRBJ1-1; cdr3_length: 14; clone_size: few; cdr3_aa: CASSVGRADTEAFF; cdr3_nt: TGTGCCAGCAGTGTCGGAAGGGCAGACACTGAAGCTTTCTTT
v_call: TRBV5-6; d_call: -; j_call: TRBJ1-2; cdr3_length: 13; clone_size: -; cdr3_aa: CASTFSGAYGYTF; cdr3_nt: TGTGCCAGCACCTTCTCGGGGGCCTATGGCTACACCTTC
v_call: TRBV7-9; d_call: -; j_call: TRBJ1-4; cdr3_length: 12; clone_size: -; cdr3_aa: CASSLVVEKLFF; cdr3_nt: TGTGCCAGCAGCTTAGTCGTGGAAAAACTGTTTTTT
v_call: TRBV7-8; d_call: -; j_call: TRBJ2-5; cdr3_length: 12; clone_size: -; cdr3_aa: CASSKSSGTQYF; cdr3_nt: TGTGCCAGCAGCAAGTCTTCGGGGACCCAGTACTTC
v_call: TRBV4-2; d_call: -; j_call: TRBJ2-3; cdr3_length: 15; clone_size: -; cdr3_aa: CASSPGRGGGDTQYF; cdr3_nt: TGTGCCAGCAGCCCGGGGAGGGGGGGCGGAGATACGCAGTATTTT
v_call: TRBV2; d_call: -; j_call: TRBJ2-2; cdr3_length: 13; clone_size: -; cdr3_aa: CASTLERPGELFF; cdr3_nt: TGTGCCAGCACCCTGGAAAGACCCGGGGAGCTGTTTTTT
v_call: TRBV5-1; d_call: -; j_call: TRBJ1-1; cdr3_length: 14; clone_size: -; cdr3_aa: CASSFGQVNTEAFF; cdr3_nt: TGCGCCAGCAGCTTTGGACAAGTGAACACTGAAGCTTTCTTT
v_call: TRBV4-3; d_call: -; j_call: TRBJ1-2; cdr3_length: 14; clone_size: -; cdr3_aa: CASSQVGGNYGYTF; cdr3_nt: TGCGCCAGCAGCCAAGTGGGGGGGAACTATGGCTACACCTTC
v_call: TRBV4-2; d_call: TRBD1; j_call: TRBJ2-5; cdr3_length: 16; clone_size: -; cdr3_aa: CASSPPTGTTWKTQYF; cdr3_nt: TGTGCCAGCAGCCCGCCGACAGGGACAACTTGGAAGACCCAGTACTTC
v_call: TRBV7-9; d_call: -; j_call: TRBJ2-7; cdr3_length: 14; clone_size: -; cdr3_aa: CASSLETELDEQYF; cdr3_nt: TGTGCCAGCAGCTTAGAGACGGAGTTAGACGAGCAGTACTTC
v_call: TRBV7-2; d_call: -; j_call: TRBJ2-1; cdr3_length: 15; clone_size: -; cdr3_aa: CASSLVGGAEDEQFF; cdr3_nt: TGTGCCAGCAGCTTAGTAGGCGGGGCCGAGGATGAGCAGTTCTTC
v_call: TRBV28; d_call: -; j_call: TRBJ1-2; cdr3_length: 13; clone_size: once; cdr3_aa: CASSPPPPYGYTF; cdr3_nt: TGTGCCAGCAGTCCGCCCCCACCTTATGGCTACACCTTC
v_call: TRBV4-1; d_call: TRBD1; j_call: TRBJ2-5; cdr3_length: 16; clone_size: -; cdr3_aa: CASSSPGQVSWETQYF; cdr3_nt: TGCGCCAGCAGCTCACCCGGACAGGTTTCGTGGGAGACCCAGTACTTC
v_call: TRBV2; d_call: -; j_call: TRBJ2-7; cdr3_length: 15; clone_size: -; cdr3_aa: CATNPIAYPTYEQYF; cdr3_nt: TGTGCCACCAACCCGATAGCTTACCCAACCTACGAGCAGTACTTC
v_call: TRBV5-4; d_call: TRBD1; j_call: TRBJ1-1; cdr3_length: 16; clone_size: -; cdr3_aa: CASSPPGEGTATEAFF; cdr3_nt: TGTGCCAGCAGTCCTCCCGGAGAGGGGACAGCCACTGAAGCTTTCTTT
v_call: TRBV6-5; d_call: -; j_call: TRBJ2-4; cdr3_length: 15; clone_size: -; cdr3_aa: CASSKRTGREGIQYF; cdr3_nt: TGTGCCAGCAGTAAACGAACGGGACGAGAGGGCATTCAGTACTTC
v_call: TRBV5-1; d_call: -; j_call: TRBJ2-5; cdr3_length: 13; clone_size: -; cdr3_aa: CASSLEGSRAQYF; cdr3_nt: TGCGCCAGCAGCTTGGAGGGGTCCCGGGCCCAGTACTTC
v_call: TRBV4-3; d_call: -; j_call: TRBJ1-1; cdr3_length: 13; clone_size: once; cdr3_aa: CASSRTRGGEAFF; cdr3_nt: TGCGCCAGCAGCCGGACACGGGGTGGTGAAGCTTTCTTT
v_call: TRBV29-1; d_call: TRBD2; j_call: TRBJ2-7; cdr3_length: 16; clone_size: -; cdr3_aa: CSAEDQGLAGTYEQYF; cdr3_nt: TGCAGCGCTGAAGATCAGGGACTAGCGGGGACCTACGAGCAGTACTTC
v_call: TRBV9; d_call: -; j_call: TRBJ2-2; cdr3_length: 16; clone_size: -; cdr3_aa: CASSVRGGPNTGELFF; cdr3_nt: TGTGCCAGCAGCGTAAGAGGGGGGCCGAACACCGGGGAGCTGTTTTTT
v_call: TRBV6-5; d_call: -; j_call: TRBJ1-1; cdr3_length: 13; clone_size: -; cdr3_aa: CASRLAMNTEAFF; cdr3_nt: TGTGCCAGCAGGCTTGCGATGAACACTGAAGCTTTCTTT
v_call: TRBV5-1; d_call: -; j_call: TRBJ2-3; cdr3_length: 14; clone_size: once; cdr3_aa: CASSFAPYTDTQYF; cdr3_nt: TGCGCCAGCAGCTTCGCGCCTTACACAGATACGCAGTATTTT
v_call: TRBV5-1; d_call: -; j_call: TRBJ1-1; cdr3_length: 15; clone_size: few; cdr3_aa: CASSLEERLNTEAFF; cdr3_nt: TGCGCCAGCAGCTTGGAGGAGAGACTGAACACTGAAGCTTTCTTT
v_call: TRBV5-1; d_call: TRBD2; j_call: TRBJ2-3; cdr3_length: 18; clone_size: -; cdr3_aa: CASSLGASGGSSTDTQYF; cdr3_nt: TGCGCCAGCAGCTTGGGTGCTAGCGGGGGCTCTAGCACAGATACGCAGTATTTT
v_call: TRBV9; d_call: -; j_call: TRBJ2-2; cdr3_length: 12; clone_size: -; cdr3_aa: CASSVGPGELFF; cdr3_nt: TGTGCCAGCAGCGTGGGGCCCGGGGAGCTGTTTTTT
v_call: TRBV7-9; d_call: -; j_call: TRBJ1-5; cdr3_length: 14; clone_size: -; cdr3_aa: CASSLASQDQPQHF; cdr3_nt: TGTGCCAGCAGCTTAGCGTCTCAAGATCAGCCCCAGCATTTT
v_call: TRBV27; d_call: -; j_call: TRBJ1-1; cdr3_length: 13; clone_size: few; cdr3_aa: CASSLTSNTEAFF; cdr3_nt: TGTGCCAGCAGTCTTACCTCGAACACTGAAGCTTTCTTT
v_call: TRBV30; d_call: -; j_call: TRBJ1-5; cdr3_length: 15; clone_size: -; cdr3_aa: CAWSVADLSNQPQHF; cdr3_nt: TGTGCCTGGAGTGTGGCAGACCTAAGCAATCAGCCCCAGCATTTT
v_call: TRBV2; d_call: TRBD2; j_call: TRBJ2-1; cdr3_length: 14; clone_size: -; cdr3_aa: CASVERGLYNEQFF; cdr3_nt: TGTGCCAGCGTGGAGCGGGGCCTATACAATGAGCAGTTCTTC
v_call: TRBV19; d_call: TRBD1; j_call: TRBJ1-1; cdr3_length: 15; clone_size: -; cdr3_aa: CASSWTGEGDTEAFF; cdr3_nt: TGTGCCAGTAGTTGGACAGGGGAGGGGGACACTGAAGCTTTCTTT
v_call: TRBV5-1; d_call: TRBD1; j_call: TRBJ1-1; cdr3_length: 15; clone_size: once; cdr3_aa: CASSFTGAGGTEAFF; cdr3_nt: TGCGCCAGCAGCTTCACAGGGGCCGGGGGCACTGAAGCTTTCTTT
v_call: TRBV2; d_call: TRBD1; j_call: TRBJ1-5; cdr3_length: 14; clone_size: -; cdr3_aa: CASSRSTGSQPQHF; cdr3_nt: TGTGCCAGCAGTCGATCGACAGGGAGCCAGCCCCAGCATTTT
v_call: TRBV9; d_call: -; j_call: TRBJ2-3; cdr3_length: 14; clone_size: once; cdr3_aa: CASSVNPLGDTQYF; cdr3_nt: TGTGCCAGCAGCGTAAACCCACTGGGGGATACGCAGTATTTT
v_call: TRBV9; d_call: -; j_call: TRBJ2-3; cdr3_length: 17; clone_size: -; cdr3_aa: CASSVGSRAPSTDTQYF; cdr3_nt: TGTGCCAGCAGCGTAGGGTCTAGGGCCCCTAGCACAGATACGCAGTATTTT
v_call: TRBV4-3; d_call: TRBD1; j_call: TRBJ1-3; cdr3_length: 15; clone_size: -; cdr3_aa: CASTEDRGSGNTIYF; cdr3_nt: TGCGCCAGCACCGAGGACAGGGGCTCTGGAAACACCATATATTTT
v_call: TRBV29-1; d_call: -; j_call: TRBJ1-1; cdr3_length: 13; clone_size: -; cdr3_aa: CSVEVQGDTEAFF; cdr3_nt: TGCAGCGTTGAAGTGCAGGGTGACACTGAAGCTTTCTTT
v_call: TRBV19; d_call: TRBD1; j_call: TRBJ1-1; cdr3_length: 15; clone_size: -; cdr3_aa: CASSRRGLGSTEAFF; cdr3_nt: TGTGCCAGTAGTAGGAGGGGGCTCGGGAGCACTGAAGCTTTCTTT
v_call: TRBV19; d_call: -; j_call: TRBJ2-1; cdr3_length: 14; clone_size: few; cdr3_aa: CASSPRQGSHEQFF; cdr3_nt: TGTGCCAGTAGTCCCCGCCAGGGTTCACATGAGCAGTTCTTC
v_call: TRBV7-9; d_call: -; j_call: TRBJ1-1; cdr3_length: 15; clone_size: -; cdr3_aa: CASSVPGGPLAEAFF; cdr3_nt: TGTGCCAGCAGCGTCCCCGGGGGTCCTTTGGCTGAAGCTTTCTTT
v_call: TRBV14; d_call: -; j_call: TRBJ1-1; cdr3_length: 14; clone_size: once; cdr3_aa: CASSQQWRTGEAFF; cdr3_nt: TGTGCCAGCAGCCAACAATGGAGGACGGGAGAAGCTTTCTTT
v_call: TRBV7-9; d_call: TRBD1; j_call: TRBJ1-1; cdr3_length: 15; clone_size: few; cdr3_aa: CASSPRQGSNTEAFF; cdr3_nt: TGTGCCAGCAGCCCGAGACAGGGATCGAACACTGAAGCTTTCTTT
v_call: TRBV14; d_call: -; j_call: TRBJ2-3; cdr3_length: 12; clone_size: -; cdr3_aa: CASSQEVGTQYF; cdr3_nt: TGTGCCAGCAGCCAAGAAGTAGGTACGCAGTATTTT
v_call: TRBV5-5; d_call: -; j_call: TRBJ2-7; cdr3_length: 14; clone_size: once; cdr3_aa: CASSLTPRLYEQYF; cdr3_nt: TGTGCCAGCAGTTTGACCCCCCGCTTATACGAGCAGTACTTC
v_call: TRBV28; d_call: TRBD2; j_call: TRBJ2-5; cdr3_length: 18; clone_size: -; cdr3_aa: CASSLARLAGSPRETQYF; cdr3_nt: TGTGCCAGCAGTTTGGCCAGACTAGCGGGGTCCCCCCGGGAGACCCAGTACTTC
v_call: TRBV4-3; d_call: -; j_call: TRBJ1-1; cdr3_length: 15; clone_size: -; cdr3_aa: CASSPLLTPNTEAFF; cdr3_nt: TGCGCCAGCAGCCCTCTCCTGACACCTAACACTGAAGCTTTCTTT
v_call: TRBV6-6; d_call: TRBD1; j_call: TRBJ1-1; cdr3_length: 13; clone_size: -; cdr3_aa: CASIPTGTGATFF; cdr3_nt: TGTGCCAGCATCCCGACAGGGACGGGGGCAACTTTCTTT
v_call: TRBV28; d_call: -; j_call: TRBJ1-4; cdr3_length: 14; clone_size: -; cdr3_aa: CASSSFATNEKLFF; cdr3_nt: TGTGCCAGCAGCTCATTTGCAACTAATGAAAAACTGTTTTTT
v_call: TRBV4-3; d_call: -; j_call: TRBJ1-6; cdr3_length: 18; clone_size: -; cdr3_aa: CASSQVYRVRSYNSPLHF; cdr3_nt: TGCGCCAGCAGCCAAGTGTATCGGGTGCGCTCCTATAATTCACCCCTCCACTTT